Given below is one TCR beta chain in context. CDR3 length: 15 amino acids. Germline V lookup: CDR1 LNHNV, CDR2 YYDKDF (reference sequence). V shed 5 bases, J shed 6 bases, and the junction held 8 bases outside the gene matches. These data belong to a study of blood T cell repertoires in COVID-19. Study context: Acute and convalescent COVID-19 samples came from the United States, Italy and Spain.

Original data processing: Counts of nucleated cells, estimated from reference gene primer amplification, were obtained. TCRdb's copy holds only in-frame clones and misses some; the assay was immunoSEQ multiplex PCR. The V and J calls and clone size were taken over from that table, and D and trimming were inferred from the DNA. The sample shows almost 400,000 clones, approximately 87% of them seen only once. The cohort comprised adults aged 18 to 89 years residing in 20 to 25 US areas. Participant-reported clinical history was the basis for cohort assignment. Sequencing used PBMCs or T cells enriched from blood (not recorded which). This receptor was taken from a woman aged 25-40 years with acute COVID-19. The chain uses TRBV15 and TRBJ2-2, with TRBD1 matching 8 bases. Written as DNA, the CDR3 is TGTGCCACCAGCTTCGGACAGGGCTGGCCCGGGGAGCTGTTTTTT. It specifies CATSFGQGWPGELFF.